This TCR beta chain was recorded in a study of tumor and adjacent non-tumor tissue in lung cancer. Study-wide context: The cohort had under 15 adenocarcinoma, 2 squamous cell and 1 small cell patients. Broader study findings: Top 100 clones took a larger repertoire share in normal lung. TCR diversity was significantly greater in tumor than normal lung tissue.

TCRbeta libraries were built with three rounds of nested PCR, modified from ARM-PCR. MiXCR was run by TCRdb on the multiplex PCR reads, yielding one entry per CDR3 protein. This table has some 100,000 distinct CDR3 sequences, roughly 78% appearing once. This CDR3 is 14 amino acids long. Germline V CDR1 and CDR2: SGHRS, YFSETQ. The ends were cut back, 5 bases at V and 4 bases at J, with 12 bases in the middle. This clonotype was seen ten or more times. Antigen: not known. This sample's RNA came from whole unsorted tissue. Distant lung tissue was collected more than 3 cm away from the tumor edge. Material for sequencing was distant non-tumor lung tissue. This sequence originates from a man between 60 and 75 years old with small cell lung cancer. This sequence joins TRBV5-1 and TRBJ2-2, with D perhaps TRBD1 (5 bases). The CDR3 DNA sequence: TGCGCCAGCAGTCCCCAAGGGGTCACCGGGGAGCTGTTTTTT. Translating gives CASSPQGVTGELFF.